The 8 T cell receptor beta chains below all came from one sample that was sequenced in a study of radiotherapy plus CTLA-4 blockade in lung cancer. Libraries were prepared by immunoSEQ multiplex PCR; TCRdb keeps only in-frame clonotypes and omits some of them. Of some 34,000 clones listed, approximately 72% are singletons. Material: peripheral blood, obtained from a patient treated with radiotherapy plus ipilimumab. The receptors derive from a human donor with non-small cell lung cancer who had stable disease on radiotherapy plus ipilimumab.

The rearrangement uses TRBV9 and TRBJ2-1, with 11 bases aligning to TRBD2. This CDR3 is 16 amino acids long. V lost 4 bases and J lost 5; bases outside the gene matches: 8. CDR1 is SGDLS and CDR2 is YYNGEE in the germline V gene. The CDR3 protein is CASSFSTSGGDNEQFF. The CDR3 DNA reads TGTGCCAGCAGCTTCTCAACTAGCGGGGGTGACAATGAGCAGTTCTTC.

The sample holds one count of this clone. The chain recombines TRBV19 with TRBJ1-5; 9 bases agree with TRBD1. After removal of 4 bases from V and 7 bases from J, the junction contained 8 bases not matched to a gene. The germline CDR1 and CDR2 sequences are LNHDA and SQIVND (reference sequence). The CDR3 loop spans 15 amino acids. The CDR3 loop is CASSTPGQGSQPQHF. The CDR3 coding sequence is TGTGCCAGTAGTACACCGGGACAGGGTTCGCAGCCCCAGCATTTT.

J is TRBJ2-7 and V is TRBV11-3; tentatively, D is TRBD1 (5 bases). Trimming removed 3 bases at V and 7 bases at J, with 13 bases between. The germline CDR1 and CDR2 sequences are SGHNT and YENEEA. The CDR3 consists of 13 residues. The CDR3 is CASSFVGAEEQYF. The CDR3 nucleotides are TGTGCCAGCAGCTTTGTAGGGGCGGAAGAGCAGTACTTC.

CDR3 DNA sequence: TGTGCCAGCAGTCCCGGTGGGGGACAGGGGGCTAGGGGCTACACCTTC. Protein: CASSPGGGQGARGYTF. The rearrangement joins TRBV5-4 to TRBJ1-2, with 12 bases lining up with TRBD1. This CDR3 comprises 16 residues. V lost 5 bases and J lost 8; bases outside the gene matches: 13. CDR1 and CDR2 from the germline V gene are SGHNT and YYREEE (reference sequence). The full variable domain, with the rest looked up from reference TRBV5-4 and TRBJ1-2, is ETGVTQSPTHLIKTRGQQVTLRCSSQSGHNTVSWYQQALGQGPQFIFQYYREEENGRGNFPPRFSGLQFPNYSSELNVNALELDDSALYLCASSPGGGQGARGYTFGSGTRLTVV.

This rearrangement joins TRBV9 to TRBJ1-1; D is unclear. The germline V gene encodes CDR1 SGDLS and CDR2 YYNGEE. Trimming cost V 0 bases and J 10 bases, with 13 bases left between them. The CDR3 spans 13 residues. CDR3 amino acids: CASSVVRGGRAFF. CDR3 nucleotides: TGTGCCAGCAGCGTAGTTCGGGGTGGTAGAGCTTTCTTT.

V is TRBV10-1 and J is TRBJ1-1, with a possible D match to TRBD1 (5 bases). Trimming cost V 8 bases and J 1 base, with 17 bases left between them. The CDR3 covers 15 residues. Germline lookup yields CDR1 WNHNN and CDR2 SYGVQD (reference sequence). The CDR3 reads CASLGGDAGNTEAFF. The CDR3 DNA reads as TGCGCCAGCCTTGGGGGGGACGCGGGGAACACTGAAGCTTTCTTT.

V is TRBV9 and J is TRBJ1-1; 7 positions agree with TRBD1. The CDR3 runs 17 residues. After removal of 2 bases from V and 0 bases from J, the junction contained 10 bases not matched to a gene. CDR1 is SGDLS, CDR2 YYNGEE, per germline. This chain's CDR3 is CASSVARVGTVNTEAFF. The CDR3 coding sequence is TGTGCCAGCAGCGTGGCTCGTGTGGGGACAGTGAACACTGAAGCTTTCTTT. Full variable domain (remainder filled in from reference TRBV9 and TRBJ1-1): DSGVTQTPKHLITATGQRVTLRCSPRSGDLSVYWYQQSLDQGLQFLIQYYNGEERAKGNILERFSAQQFPDLHSELNLSSLELGDSALYFCASSVARVGTVNTEAFFGQGTRLTVV.

The V and J genes are TRBV7-9 and TRBJ1-3; 9 positions agree with TRBD1. V shed 4 bases, J shed 2 bases, and the junction held 3 bases outside the gene matches. CDR3 length: 15 amino acids. CDR1 is SEHNR, CDR2 FQNEAQ, per germline (reference sequence). The CDR3 here is CASSSRQGAGNTIYF. Here the CDR3 DNA reads TGTGCCAGCAGCTCACGACAGGGGGCTGGAAACACCATATATTTT. Variable domain in full (rest from reference TRBV7-9 and TRBJ1-3): DTGVSQNPRHKITKRGQNVTFRCDPISEHNRLYWYRQTLGQGPEFLTYFQNEAQLEKSRLLSDRFSAERPKGSFSTLEIQRTEQGDSAMYLCASSSRQGAGNTIYFGEGSWLTVV.